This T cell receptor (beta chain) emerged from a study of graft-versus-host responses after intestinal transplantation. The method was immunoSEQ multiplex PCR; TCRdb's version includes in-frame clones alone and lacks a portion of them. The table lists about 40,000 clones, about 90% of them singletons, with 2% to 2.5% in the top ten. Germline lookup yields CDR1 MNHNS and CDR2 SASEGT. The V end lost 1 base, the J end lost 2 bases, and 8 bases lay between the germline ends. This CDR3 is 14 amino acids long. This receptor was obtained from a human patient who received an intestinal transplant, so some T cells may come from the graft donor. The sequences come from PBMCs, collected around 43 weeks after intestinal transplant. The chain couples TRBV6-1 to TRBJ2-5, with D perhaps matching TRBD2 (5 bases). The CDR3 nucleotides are TGTGCCAGCAGTGAAGGTCCGGGGCAAGAGACCCAGTACTTC. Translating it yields CASSEGPGQETQYF.